What follows are 31 T cell receptor beta chains derived from one specimen sequenced in a study of kidney transplant recipient with SARS-CoV-2 infection. TCRdb re-derived calls from the reads in MiXCR, one entry per CDR3 protein. The table lists under 300,000 distinct CDR3 sequences, around 26% of them singletons. The sequencing used a blood sample, collected at baseline and on day 111 from a kidney transplant recipient. These receptors all stem from a male patient in his 30s who had COVID-19 and was a kidney transplant recipient. T cells may partly derive from the graft donor.

This clonotype was seen just once. Possible read error: a much larger clone is one base away. This chain connects TRBV2 to TRBJ1-2; D not certain. This CDR3 has 14 amino acids. Germline V gene data show CDR1 as SNHLY and CDR2 as FYNNEI. In DNA form, the CDR3 reads TGTGCCAGCAGTGTTGAAGGCGGTAACTGTGGCTACACCTTC. Its translation is CASSVEGGNCGYTF.

Concerning this clonotype: Just one base apart from a much larger clone, this may be a read error. The CDR3 coding sequence is TGTGCCAGTAGTATACTTCCCGGGGCAGGGTTACACGAGCAGTACTTC. Protein: CASSILPGAGLHEQYF. The V call is TRBV19, the J call TRBJ2-7; TRBD1 or TRBD2 may be the D gene (5 bases each). This CDR3 spans 16 amino acids. Germline V lookup: CDR1 LNHDA, CDR2 SQIVND (reference sequence). V was shortened by 2 bases and J by 5 bases, with 19 bases between the two germline ends.

A note on this clonotype: This clone may be a read error of a much larger clone one base away. No conserved phenylalanine or tryptophan ends this CDR3, so it is likely a read error. This chain links TRBV11-2 with TRBJ2-1; D gene uncertain. The V and J ends lost 3 bases and 8 bases respectively, with 8 bases between them. This CDR3 spans 12 amino acids. From germline, CDR1 is SGHAT and CDR2 FQNNGV. DNA for the CDR3: TGTGCCAGCAGCTTGGGCGAGGATGAGCAGTTCCTC. This codes for CASSLGEDEQFL.

Many counts were recorded for this clonotype. The V and J genes are TRBV7-9 and TRBJ1-2; no definite D call. The germline V and J ends were trimmed by 5 bases and 4 bases, with 23 bases remaining between them. The CDR3 has 17 residues. Germline loops: CDR1 SEHNR, CDR2 FQNEAQ (reference sequence). The CDR3: CASSRYRYHGKTYGYTF. The CDR3 DNA reads TGTGCCAGCAGCCGCTATAGATACCATGGAAAGACCTATGGCTACACCTTC.

The chain recombines TRBV5-3 with TRBJ1-2, with D unresolved. TRBV5-3 carries the ORF label, with uncertain function. There are 16 residues in the CDR3. The V end was cut by 4 bases, the J end by 4 bases, with 20 bases between. Here the CDR3 reads CARSNRVVRKTYGYTF. CDR3 DNA sequence: TGTGCCAGAAGCAATAGAGTGGTGAGAAAGACCTATGGCTACACCTTC.

Details on this clonotype: One junction end does not reproduce the germline sequence, and a read error may be involved. This chain connects TRBV11-3 to TRBJ2-1; unclear D gene. The CDR3 spans 13 residues. Germline CDR1 and CDR2: SGHNT and YENEEA. The CDR3 is CANSLAGSNGQFF. Written as DNA, the CDR3 is TGTGCCAACAGCTTAGCAGGTAGCAATGGGCAGTTCTTC.

The chain joins TRBV6-5 to TRBJ2-7, with D possibly matching TRBD1 (6 bases). This CDR3 contains 14 residues. Trimming removed 5 bases at V and 6 bases at J, with 17 bases between. Germline CDR1 and CDR2: MNHEY and SVGAGI. The CDR3 nucleotides are TGTGCCAGCAGTACGGCCCGGGACATCGGCGAGCAGTACTTC. It specifies CASSTARDIGEQYF.

Ten or more counts support this clonotype. The chain joins TRBV1 to TRBJ1-2; no check of the table's D call, TRBD1, against the DNA was made. TRBV1 is a known pseudogene. The CDR3 extends over 14 amino acids. This CDR3 is CTSSQPGTLYGYTF. As DNA, the CDR3 is TGCACCAGCAGCCAACCGGGTACGCTCTATGGCTACACCTTC.

A note on this clonotype: A much larger clone sits a single nucleotide away, making a read error possible. V is TRBV5-8 and J is TRBJ2-4, with D hard to call. The J call may be in error: the DNA end matches TRBJ2-7 better. CDR3 length equals 13 residues. Germline CDR1 is SGHTS and CDR2 is YDEGEE. The CDR3: CALTNRIKYEQYF. DNA for the CDR3: TGTGCCTTGACGAACAGAATTAAATACGAGCAGTACTTC.

This clonotype occurred a few times. The rearrangement joins TRBV2 to TRBJ2-1; 13 nucleotides match TRBD2. From germline, CDR1 is SNHLY and CDR2 FYNNEI. Unmatched junction bases numbered 7, after V lost 6 bases and J lost 2 bases. This CDR3 comprises 17 residues. CDR3 amino acids: CASRNGLAGATYNEQFF. The CDR3 bases are TGTGCCAGCAGGAACGGACTAGCGGGAGCCACCTACAATGAGCAGTTCTTC.

The table lists this clonotype with many counts. The gene calls are TRBV27 and TRBJ2-1; 9 positions agree with TRBD2. CDR1 MNHEY and CDR2 SMNVEV come from the germline V gene (reference sequence). There are 14 residues in the CDR3. Losses at the gene ends were 9 bases for V and 4 bases for J; bases not matched to a gene: 7. The DNA of the CDR3 is TGTGCCAGTCGCCGGACTAGCGAATACAATGAGCAGTTCTTC. Its protein product is CASRRTSEYNEQFF.

This clonotype was counted ten times or more. The gene calls are TRBV7-6 and TRBJ1-2, with D uncertain. CDR1 and CDR2 from the germline V gene are SGHVS and FNYEAQ. The CDR3 spans 17 residues. The V and J ends lost 4 bases and 4 bases respectively, with 22 bases between them. CDR3 coding DNA: TGTGCCAGCAGCTGGCTTGGTGAATCTCGAAAGACCTATGGCTACACCTTC. Translation gives CASSWLGESRKTYGYTF.

This clonotype has just a few counts. The chain carries TRBV8-2 and TRBJ2-6. TRBV8-2 is a listed pseudogene. There are 17 residues in the CDR3. The CDR3 loop is CGMYPRITQSRANVLTF. The CDR3 bases are TGTGGCATGTATCCCAGGATAACACAAAGTCGGGCCAACGTCCTGACTTTC.

A remark on this clonotype: A read error may be the cause here, since a much bigger clone is one base away. The CDR3 ends on some other residue instead of the conserved phenylalanine or tryptophan, so this is likely a read error. The chain carries TRBV28 and TRBJ1-1, with 7 bases lining up with TRBD1. The CDR3 runs to 14 residues. The ends lost 6 bases at V and 10 bases at J; junction bases unmatched: 14. The V gene's germline CDR1 is MDHEN and CDR2 SYDVKM. CDR3 in DNA: TGTGCCAGCAGCAGTGGACAGGTGGGATTAGGAGCTTTCCTT. It is translated as CASSSGQVGLGAFL.

A remark on this clonotype: Being one base from a much bigger clone, this may be a read error. This rearrangement joins TRBV7-9 to TRBJ1-1; D perhaps matches TRBD1 (6 bases). CDR1 and CDR2 from the germline V gene are SEHNR and FQNEAQ (reference sequence). The CDR3 is made up of 15 amino acids. Between the trimmed V and J ends, which lost 5 bases and 3 bases, there was a span of 16 bases. The CDR3: CASSGIGGTYTEAFF. CDR3 in DNA: TGTGCCAGCAGCGGGATAGGGGGGACCTACACTGAAGCTTTCTTT.

This clonotype has a count of ten or more. The genes are TRBV4-3 and TRBJ2-1; the match to TRBD2 covers 10 bases. The CDR3 sequence is 16 residues long. J gave up 5 bases and V 4 bases, and 8 bases lay outside the gene matches. Germline CDR1 reads LGHNA; CDR2 reads YSLEER. The CDR3 sequence is CASSLFSGGSNNEQFF. CDR3 nucleotide sequence: TGCGCCAGCAGCCTTTTTAGCGGGGGGTCAAACAATGAGCAGTTCTTC.

There are many counts of this clonotype. This chain uses TRBV2 with TRBJ2-7; D not certain. The ends were cut back, 6 bases at V and 7 bases at J, with 10 bases in the middle. The CDR3 spans 11 residues. CDR1 and CDR2 (germline): SNHLY, FYNNEI. CDR3 loop: CASRRWVEQYF. The CDR3 bases are TGTGCCAGCAGGAGGTGGGTAGAGCAGTACTTC. Based on the CDR3 plus reference TRBV2 and TRBJ2-7, the full variable domain is EPEVTQTPSHQVTQMGQEVILRCVPISNHLYFYWYRQILGQKVEFLVSFYNNEISEKSEIFDDQFSVERPDGSNFTLKIRSTKLEDSAMYFCASRRWVEQYFGPGTRLTVT.

Comment on this clonotype: Given a much more abundant clone one base away, this may be a read error. J is TRBJ2-3 and V is TRBV21-1; the D call of TRBD2 is as the table states it, not checked on the DNA. TRBV21-1 counts as a pseudogene. This CDR3 comprises 17 residues. The CDR3 DNA is TGTGCCGGCAGAGTCCGGCTAGCTACAGTCATGCAAGATACGCAGTATTTT. It encodes CAGRVRLATVMQDTQYF.

The chain uses TRBV6-5 and TRBJ2-1; D may correspond to TRBD1 or TRBD2 (5 bases each). Trimming left V 6 bases short and J 14 bases short, with 14 bases between. This CDR3 contains 11 residues. In germline, CDR1 is MNHEY, CDR2 SVGAGI. The CDR3 nucleotides read TGTGCCAGCAGCACCGGGACCACCAAGTTCTTC. Translated, it gives CASSTGTTKFF.

This clonotype was detected ten times or more. This chain uses TRBV5-1 with TRBJ2-2, with D unresolved. Trimming took off 0 bases at V and 8 bases at J, with 11 bases between the two ends. CDR1 is SGHRS, CDR2 YFSETQ, per germline. CDR3 length: 14 amino acids. CDR3 nucleotides: TGCGCCAGCAGCTTGGCCGGTGCTGGAGGGGAGCTGTTTTTT. The encoded protein is CASSLAGAGGELFF.

On this clonotype itself: This may stem from a read error, because a much larger clone lies one nucleotide away. The chain has TRBV4-2 and TRBJ2-2; 7 positions agree with TRBD1. The CDR3 has 17 residues. Germline loops: CDR1 LGHNA, CDR2 YNFKEQ. This CDR3 is CVSSQDARQGPTGELFF. CDR3 nucleotide sequence: TGTGTCAGCAGCCAAGACGCGAGACAGGGTCCCACCGGGGAGCTGTTTTTT.

This clonotype has at least ten counts. The V gene is TRBV19, the J gene TRBJ1-2, with TRBD1 as a possible D gene (6 bases). V lost 6 bases, J lost 3 bases, and 14 bases lay in between. The CDR3 runs to 14 residues. CDR1 LNHDA and CDR2 SQIVND come from the germline V gene (reference sequence). CDR3 in amino acids: CASRMLRQDYGYTF. The CDR3 bases are TGTGCCAGTAGGATGCTTCGACAGGACTATGGCTACACCTTC.

This clonotype was detected ten times or more. This sequence joins TRBV18 and TRBJ1-1; D may be TRBD1 (6 bases). V was shortened by 3 bases and J by 1 base, with 12 bases between the two germline ends. The CDR3 runs to 15 residues. Per germline, CDR1 KGHSH and CDR2 LQKENI. The CDR3 DNA follows: TGTGCCAGCTCACCGACAGGCAATGGGAACACTGAAGCTTTCTTT. Translated, it gives CASSPTGNGNTEAFF.

The chain links TRBV6-2 or TRBV6-3 to TRBJ2-1, with D possibly TRBD2 on 5 matching bases. V shed 11 bases and J shed 7 bases, with 24 bases lying between them. Germline CDR1 reads MNHEY; CDR2 reads SVGEGT. The CDR3 runs 15 residues. The CDR3 region is CAGYDTGMLRNEQFF. In DNA form, the CDR3 reads TGTGCCGGCTATGATACGGGGATGCTGCGGAATGAGCAGTTCTTC.

To note about this clonotype: A much larger clonotype is one base distant, so this may be a read error. The chain has TRBV7-9 and TRBJ2-2, with D unresolved. This CDR3 region has 15 residues. The germline gives CDR1 SEHNR, CDR2 FQNEAQ (reference sequence). V was shortened by 4 bases and J by 8 bases, with 17 bases between the two germline ends. CDR3 region: CASSSGGGFFGELFF. The DNA of the CDR3 is TGTGCCAGCAGCTCAGGTGGCGGCTTTTTTGGGGAGCTGTTTTTT. Combining the CDR3 with reference TRBV7-9 and TRBJ2-2 gives the whole variable domain DTGVSQNPRHKITKRGQNVTFRCDPISEHNRLYWYRQTLGQGPEFLTYFQNEAQLEKSRLLSDRFSAERPKGSFSTLEIQRTEQGDSAMYLCASSSGGGFFGELFFGEGSRLTVL.

This chain joins TRBV9 and TRBJ1-2; D unclear. This CDR3 region has 16 residues. CDR1 is SGDLS and CDR2 is YYNGEE in the germline V gene. Deletions cut 10 bases from V and 4 bases from J, with 26 bases between. The CDR3, as DNA: TGTGCCGGCTCTGTCAAGTACTCAAGAAAGACCTATGGCTACACCTTC. Its protein is CAGSVKYSRKTYGYTF.

As to this clonotype: This sequence may be a read error, since a much larger clone differs from it by one base. The rearrangement links TRBV7-9 to TRBJ2-2; D may be TRBD2 (5 bases). CDR1 is SEHNR, CDR2 FQNEAQ, per germline (reference sequence). CDR3 length: 13 residues. The CDR3 reads CASSLVYPGEPFF. The DNA of the CDR3 is TGTGCCAGCAGCTTAGTGTACCCCGGGGAGCCGTTTTTT.

This clonotype came up many times. The rearrangement uses TRBV20-1 and TRBJ2-5; possible D gene TRBD2, 6 bases. V shed 3 bases and J shed 2 bases, with 10 bases lying between them. Per germline, CDR1 DFQATT and CDR2 SNEGSKA (reference sequence). The CDR3 totals 13 residues. The CDR3 protein is CSARGDLQETQYF. Written as DNA, the CDR3 is TGCAGTGCTAGGGGGGACTTACAAGAGACCCAGTACTTC.

As regards this clonotype: This may be a read error: a much more frequent sequence differs by one nucleotide. The chain carries TRBV3-1 and TRBJ2-7; D unclear. The CDR3 is made up of 12 amino acids. The V and J ends lost 3 bases and 4 bases respectively, with 7 bases between them. Germline CDR1 reads LGHDT; CDR2 reads YNNKEL (reference sequence). CDR3 coding DNA: TGTGCCAGCAGCCACGTGGGTTACGAGCAGTACTTC. Protein product: CASSHVGYEQYF.

This clonotype was picked up many times. This rearrangement joins TRBV5-6 to TRBJ1-2; D gene unclear. Looked up from germline, CDR1 is SGHDT and CDR2 is YYEEEE. Trimming removed 7 bases from V and 4 bases from J, with 23 bases in between. This CDR3 region has 16 residues. The CDR3 DNA sequence: TGTGCCAGCCGGAAATCCAATAGTCGAAAGACCTATGGCTACACCTTC. Translation: CASRKSNSRKTYGYTF.

To note about this clonotype: A clone one base away is much larger, so this may be a read error. The V and J genes are TRBV6-8 and TRBJ1-6; D perhaps matches TRBD1 (6 bases). The CDR3 loop spans 14 amino acids. Per the germline V gene, CDR1 is MNHGY and CDR2 is SAAAGT. With 10 bases removed from V and 2 bases from J, the gap between germline ends came to 12 bases. Here the CDR3 reads CATHREPYNSPLHF. The CDR3 nucleotides are TGTGCCACACACAGGGAACCCTATAATTCACCCCTCCACTTT.